This passage covers 15 T cell receptor beta chains from one sample sequenced in a study of human thymus T cells. Repertoires were generated with immunoSEQ multiplex PCR, while TCRdb's copy carries only in-frame clones and drops some. The sample comprises some 130,000 clones, around 94% of which are singletons, and 0.02% to 0.03% rests with the top ten. Thymus pieces cut out during corrective heart surgery were the tissue that was used. Input material: thymus tissue. These receptors all stem from a boy under three years old with a congenital heart defect but otherwise immunologically healthy.

This clone was observed once. This rearrangement joins TRBV1 to TRBJ2-7; the D segment call TRBD2 is taken from the table without a DNA check. TRBV1 is a pseudogene. The CDR3 sequence is 19 residues long. The CDR3: CTSSLLVGTWRGTDYEQYF. As DNA, the CDR3 is TGCACCAGCAGCCTCCTCGTCGGGACTTGGCGGGGGACCGACTACGAGCAGTACTTC.

The rearrangement uses TRBV2 and TRBJ1-1; 7 nucleotides align to TRBD1. The CDR3 sequence is 14 residues long. The ends lost 6 bases at V and 4 bases at J; junction bases unmatched: 8. Germline assignment: CDR1 SNHLY and CDR2 FYNNEI. The CDR3 nucleotides read TGTGCCAGCAGGGTTGGGCCAGGGGGCACTGAAGCTTTCTTT. Its protein product is CASRVGPGGTEAFF.

V usage is TRBV4-3 and J usage is TRBJ1-1; weak D call: TRBD1 (6 bases). Germline V gene data show CDR1 as LGHNA and CDR2 as YSLEER. V was trimmed by 4 bases and J by 5 bases, leaving 14 bases between them. The CDR3 runs to 14 residues. CDR3 in amino acids: CASSLGGGKTEAFF. In DNA form, the CDR3 reads TGCGCCAGCAGCCTTGGGGGGGGCAAAACTGAAGCTTTCTTT.

The V call is TRBV29-1, the J call TRBJ1-1; 9 positions agree with TRBD1. CDR3 size: 14 residues. V shed 3 bases, J shed 1 base, and the junction held 3 bases outside the gene matches. Germline CDR1 reads SQVTM; CDR2 reads ANQGSEA. Here the CDR3 reads CSVERTGENTEAFF. In DNA form, the CDR3 reads TGCAGCGTTGAGCGGACAGGGGAGAACACTGAAGCTTTCTTT.

The J gene is TRBJ1-2, the V gene TRBV5-1, with D perhaps TRBD1 (5 bases). V lost 2 bases, J lost 6 bases, and 17 bases lay in between. The germline gives CDR1 SGHRS, CDR2 YFSETQ. The CDR3 runs 15 residues. CDR3 bases: TGCGCCAGCAGCTTTCGTCCACAGGCTTACCATGGCTACACCTTC. This sequence encodes CASSFRPQAYHGYTF.

The chain recombines TRBV4-3 with TRBJ2-7; 7 bases line up with TRBD1. CDR1 is LGHNA and CDR2 is YSLEER in the germline V gene. The CDR3 covers 14 residues. The V segment lost 0 bases and the J segment 6 bases; nucleotides outside the gene matches: 5. DNA for the CDR3: TGCGCCAGCAGCCAAGAAGGCGACAGGGTCGAGCAGTACTTC. Amino acids: CASSQEGDRVEQYF.

The chain carries TRBV7-9 and TRBJ1-6; D ambiguous. Trimming pared 1 base from V and 6 bases from J, leaving 13 bases between. The CDR3 loop spans 16 amino acids. Germline V gives CDR1 SEHNR, CDR2 FQNEAQ (reference sequence). The CDR3 bases are TGTGCCAGCAGCTTAGATGTGGCAGAAGCTAATTCACCCCTCCACTTT. Protein: CASSLDVAEANSPLHF.

This clone has just one count. The V and J genes are TRBV5-6 and TRBJ1-2; 7 nucleotides agree with TRBD1. V lost 4 bases and J lost 6; bases outside the gene matches: 6. CDR3 size: 13 residues. CDR1 SGHDT and CDR2 YYEEEE come from the germline V gene. CDR3 in DNA: TGTGCCAGCAGCCTTAGACAGGGAGATGGCTACACCTTC. Its translation is CASSLRQGDGYTF. The whole variable domain, filled in from reference TRBV5-6 and TRBJ1-2, reads DAGVTQSPTHLIKTRGQQVTLRCSPKSGHDTVSWYQQALGQGPQFIFQYYEEEERQRGNFPDRFSGHQFPNYSSELNVNALLLGDSALYLCASSLRQGDGYTFGSGTRLTVV.

The gene calls are TRBV4-1 and TRBJ2-1, with 7 bases matching TRBD2. With 6 bases clipped from V and 4 bases from J, the junction kept 3 bases outside the gene matches. Germline V gene sequence: CDR1 MGHRA, CDR2 YSYEKL. The CDR3 sequence is 13 residues long. The CDR3 DNA reads as TGCGCCAGCAGGGGTAGCGGGTACAATGAGCAGTTCTTC. Its translation is CASRGSGYNEQFF.

The chain links TRBV19 to TRBJ1-2, with a tentative D call TRBD1 (5 bases). The CDR3 sequence is 15 residues long. Trimming shortened V by 4 bases and J by 4 bases, and 16 bases separated the two germline ends. Germline V lookup: CDR1 LNHDA, CDR2 SQIVND (reference sequence). DNA of the CDR3: TGTGCCAGTAGTACCCGGGGGACTTCTAGCTATGGCTACACCTTC. Translated: CASSTRGTSSYGYTF.

This rearrangement joins TRBV7-2 to TRBJ2-3; TRBD2 aligns across 7 bases. J lost 3 bases, V lost 5 bases, and 8 bases had no gene match. This CDR3 comprises 15 residues. The germline V gene has CDR1 SGHTA and CDR2 FQGNSA. In DNA, the CDR3 is TGTGCCAGCAGCCACGCCTACGGGGGGACAGATACGCAGTATTTT. Its protein product is CASSHAYGGTDTQYF.

Here the CDR3 reads CASSHSGTDTQYF. CDR3 DNA: TGTGCCAGCAGCCACTCGGGGACAGATACGCAGTATTTT. The V call is TRBV7-3, the J call TRBJ2-3; maybe TRBD2 (5 bases). The CDR3 is 13 amino acids. With 5 bases removed from V and 3 bases from J, the gap between germline ends came to 9 bases. Per germline, CDR1 SGHTA and CDR2 FQGTGA. Combining the CDR3 with reference TRBV7-3 and TRBJ2-3 gives the whole variable domain GAGVSQTPSNKVTEKGKYVELRCDPISGHTALYWYRQSLGQGPEFLIYFQGTGAADDSGLPNDRFFAVRPEGSVSTLKIQRTERGDSAVYLCASSHSGTDTQYFGPGTRLTVL.

The J gene is TRBJ1-1, the V gene TRBV4-1, with a weak D call TRBD1 (5 bases). Per germline, CDR1 MGHRA and CDR2 YSYEKL. V lost 1 base to trimming and J lost 4 bases, with 16 bases between them. CDR3 length: 16 residues. The DNA of the CDR3 is TGCGCCAGCAGCCAAGTCCGGGGCCGGATACCCACTGAAGCTTTCTTT. This gives the protein CASSQVRGRIPTEAFF.

A remark on this clone: A junction end diverges from the germline sequence, so it may reflect a read error. The chain is built from TRBV2 and TRBJ1-3; TRBD1 matches 10 bases. The germline CDR1 and CDR2 sequences are SNHLY and FYNNEI. This CDR3 spans 13 amino acids. The CDR3 spells CASSEAPGTGVPF. Written as DNA, the CDR3 is TGTGCCAGCAGTGAAGCGCCCGGGACAGGGGTCCCTTTT.

This chain connects TRBV4-2 to TRBJ1-5; D gene ambiguous. The germline V gene has CDR1 LGHNA and CDR2 YNFKEQ. This CDR3 region has 15 residues. Trimming removed 0 bases from V and 5 bases from J, with 11 bases in between. Here the CDR3 DNA reads TGTGCCAGCAGCCAAGATGACCGGCCCCATCAGCCCCAGCATTTT. This translates into CASSQDDRPHQPQHF.